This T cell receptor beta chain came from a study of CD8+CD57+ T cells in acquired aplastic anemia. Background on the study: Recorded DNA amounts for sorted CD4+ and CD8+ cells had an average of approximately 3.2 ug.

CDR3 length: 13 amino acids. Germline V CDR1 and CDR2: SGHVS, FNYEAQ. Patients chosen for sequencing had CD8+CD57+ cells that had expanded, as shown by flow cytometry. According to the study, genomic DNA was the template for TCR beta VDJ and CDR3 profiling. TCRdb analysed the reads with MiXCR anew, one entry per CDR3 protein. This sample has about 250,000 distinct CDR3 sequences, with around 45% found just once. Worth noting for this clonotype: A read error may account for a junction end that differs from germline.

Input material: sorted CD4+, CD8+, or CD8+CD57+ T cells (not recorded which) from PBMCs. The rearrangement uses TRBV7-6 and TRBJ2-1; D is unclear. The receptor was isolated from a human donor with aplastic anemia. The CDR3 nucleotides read TGTGCCAGCGGCTTTTCCTCCTACAATAAGCAGTTCTTC. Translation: CASGFSSYNKQFF.